This record looks at one TCR beta chain sequence and its context. The data derive from a study of cytomegalovirus exposure and HLA in healthy donors. Germline CDR1 and CDR2: SGHTA and FQGTGA. The V and J ends lost 5 bases and 3 bases respectively, with 20 bases between them. The length of the CDR3 is 17 residues. The study ran its PCR with 60 Vbeta and 13 Jbeta primers. Under the authors' procedure: In a later analysis, of roughly 83 million unique beta chains, some 10 million appeared in at least two donors. Sequenced by immunoSEQ multiplex PCR; TCRdb stores in-frame clones only, minus some. That table furnishes V, J and clone size, whereas the DNA furnished D and trimming. The sample records some 100,000 clones, 75% being singletons.

This receptor was taken from a man aged 50 or older in good health and CMV-seronegative. The chain links TRBV7-3 to TRBJ2-1; D is perhaps TRBD1 (6 bases). The sequenced material came from PBMCs. The CDR3 is CASSQEGGRGLYNEQFF. CDR3 DNA sequence: TGTGCCAGCAGCCAAGAAGGTGGCAGGGGCCTCTACAATGAGCAGTTCTTC.